This T cell receptor beta chain comes out of a study of blood T cell repertoires in COVID-19. Across the whole study: Collection of acute and convalescent COVID-19 samples took place in the United States, Italy and Spain. Sources were T cells, B-cell-depleted T cells, or PBMCs; the material itself was cDNA or gDNA.

The V gene end was trimmed by 4 bases and the J gene end by 5 bases; junction bases not matched to a gene: 13. Germline V gene data show CDR1 as SGHKS and CDR2 as YYEKEE (reference sequence). This CDR3 spans 17 amino acids. Original data processing: Estimation of nucleated cell counts relied on the amplification of reference gene primers. The data were produced by immunoSEQ multiplex PCR, yet TCRdb's version contains in-frame clones alone and is incomplete. From that table come the V and J calls and clone size; the DNA was used to work out D and trimming. The sample lists about 300,000 clones; around 88% were seen once.

The chain combines TRBV5-5 with TRBJ2-1; 9 nucleotides line up with TRBD1. The sequence derives from a woman in her thirties who had recovered from COVID-19. What was sequenced was peripheral blood. The DNA for the CDR3 is TGTGCCAGCAGCAGCTTGGAGGGGGGACAGGGAAACAATGAGCAGTTCTTC. This gives the protein CASSSLEGGQGNNEQFF.